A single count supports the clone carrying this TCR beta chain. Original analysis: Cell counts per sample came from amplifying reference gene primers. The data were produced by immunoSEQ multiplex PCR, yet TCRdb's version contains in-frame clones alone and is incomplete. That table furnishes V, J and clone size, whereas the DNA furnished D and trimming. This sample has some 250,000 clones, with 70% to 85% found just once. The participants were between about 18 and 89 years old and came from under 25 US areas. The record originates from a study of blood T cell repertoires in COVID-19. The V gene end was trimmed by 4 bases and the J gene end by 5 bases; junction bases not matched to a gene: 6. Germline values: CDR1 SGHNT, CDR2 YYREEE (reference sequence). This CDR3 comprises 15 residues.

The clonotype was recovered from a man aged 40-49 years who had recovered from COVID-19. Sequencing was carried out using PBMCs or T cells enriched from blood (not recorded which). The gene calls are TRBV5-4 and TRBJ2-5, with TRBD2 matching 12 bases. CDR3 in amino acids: CASSTTSGSAETQYF. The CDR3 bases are TGTGCCAGCAGCACGACTAGCGGGAGTGCTGAGACCCAGTACTTC.